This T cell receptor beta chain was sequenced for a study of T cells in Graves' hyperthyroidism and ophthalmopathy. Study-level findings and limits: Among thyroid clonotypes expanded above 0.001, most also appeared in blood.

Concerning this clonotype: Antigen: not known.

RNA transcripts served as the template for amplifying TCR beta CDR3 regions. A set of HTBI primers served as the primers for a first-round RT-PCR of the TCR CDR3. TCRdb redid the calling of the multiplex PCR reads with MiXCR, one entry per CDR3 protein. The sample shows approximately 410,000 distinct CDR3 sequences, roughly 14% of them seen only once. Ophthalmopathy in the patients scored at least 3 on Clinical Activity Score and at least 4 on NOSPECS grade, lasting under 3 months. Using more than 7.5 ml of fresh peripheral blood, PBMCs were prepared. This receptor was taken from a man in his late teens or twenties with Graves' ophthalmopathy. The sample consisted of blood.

As DNA, the CDR3 is TGTGCCAGCTCGGAGGGCGCCCATGGCTACACCTTC. It is translated as CASSEGAHGYTF. The gene calls are TRBV19 and TRBJ1-2; no clear D gene. The germline CDR1 and CDR2 sequences are LNHDA and SQIVND (reference sequence). There are 12 residues in the CDR3. Trimming removed 9 bases at V and 6 bases at J, with 14 bases between. Using reference TRBV19 and TRBJ1-2 for the parts outside the CDR3, the full variable domain is DGGITQSPKYLFRKEGQNVTLSCEQNLNHDAMYWYRQDPGQGLRLIYYSQIVNDFQKGDIAEGYSVSREKKESFPLTVTSAQKNPTAFYLCASSEGAHGYTFGSGTRLTVV.